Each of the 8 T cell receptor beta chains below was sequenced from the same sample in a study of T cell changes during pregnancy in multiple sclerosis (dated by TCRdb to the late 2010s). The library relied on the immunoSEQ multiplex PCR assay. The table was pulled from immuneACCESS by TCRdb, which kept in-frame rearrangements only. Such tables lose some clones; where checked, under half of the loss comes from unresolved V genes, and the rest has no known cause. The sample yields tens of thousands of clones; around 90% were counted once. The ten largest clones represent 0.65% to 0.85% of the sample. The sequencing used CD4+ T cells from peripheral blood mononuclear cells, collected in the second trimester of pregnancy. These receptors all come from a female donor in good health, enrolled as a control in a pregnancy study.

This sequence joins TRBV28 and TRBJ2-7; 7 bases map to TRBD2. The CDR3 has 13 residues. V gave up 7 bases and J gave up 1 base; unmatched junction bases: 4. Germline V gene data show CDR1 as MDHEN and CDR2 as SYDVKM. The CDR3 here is CASTYGRSYEQYF. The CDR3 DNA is TGTGCCAGCACTTACGGGAGGTCCTACGAGCAGTACTTC.

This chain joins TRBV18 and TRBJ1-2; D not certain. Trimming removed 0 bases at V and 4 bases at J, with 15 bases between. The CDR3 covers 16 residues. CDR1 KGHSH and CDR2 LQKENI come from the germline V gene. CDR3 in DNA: TGTGCCAGCTCACCACCAGTCACAGCCCCCTCCTATGGCTACACCTTC. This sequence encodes CASSPPVTAPSYGYTF.

In DNA form, the CDR3 reads TGTGCCAGCAGCTCCACTCTGGACATGGGCAATGGGTCACCCCTCCACTTT. Translation: CASSSTLDMGNGSPLHF. The gene calls are TRBV5-6 and TRBJ1-6, with D tentatively TRBD1 (5 bases). Trimming took off 3 bases at V and 10 bases at J, with 23 bases between the two ends. Per the germline V gene, CDR1 is SGHDT and CDR2 is YYEEEE. The CDR3 contains 17 residues.

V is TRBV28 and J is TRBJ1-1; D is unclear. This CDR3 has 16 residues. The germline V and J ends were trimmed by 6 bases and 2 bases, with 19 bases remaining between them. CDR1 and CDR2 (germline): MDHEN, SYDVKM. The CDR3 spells CASRPRGGRANTEAFF. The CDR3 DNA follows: TGTGCCAGCAGGCCCCGGGGAGGGCGCGCAAACACTGAAGCTTTCTTT.

The CDR3 DNA reads as TGCGCCAGCAGGCCTTTTTCCGGGACAGGGCTTGGAGCTTTCTTT. Translating it yields CASRPFSGTGLGAFF. The rearrangement joins TRBV5-1 to TRBJ1-1, with TRBD1 identical over 9 bases. V shed 5 bases, J shed 10 bases, and the junction held 15 bases outside the gene matches. Germline CDR1 reads SGHRS; CDR2 reads YFSETQ. The CDR3 covers 15 residues.

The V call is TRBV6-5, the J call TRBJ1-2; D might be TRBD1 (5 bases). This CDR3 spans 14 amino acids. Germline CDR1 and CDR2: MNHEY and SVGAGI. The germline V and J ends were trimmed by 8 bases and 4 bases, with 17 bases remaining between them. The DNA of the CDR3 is TGTGCCAGCGCCACCTCCGGAGGGGTCTATGGCTACACCTTC. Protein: CASATSGGVYGYTF.

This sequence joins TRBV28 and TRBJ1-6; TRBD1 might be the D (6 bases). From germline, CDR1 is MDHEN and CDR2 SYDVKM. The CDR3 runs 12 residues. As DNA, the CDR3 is TGTGGGATGGCAGGGGCCAATTCACCCCTCCACTTT. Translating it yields CGMAGANSPLHF.

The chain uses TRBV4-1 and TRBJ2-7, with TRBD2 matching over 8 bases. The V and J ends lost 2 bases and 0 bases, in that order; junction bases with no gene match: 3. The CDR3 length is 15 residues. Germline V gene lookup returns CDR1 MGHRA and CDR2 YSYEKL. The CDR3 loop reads CASSQSRGGSYEQYF. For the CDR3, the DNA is TGCGCCAGCAGCCAATCCCGGGGGGGCTCCTACGAGCAGTACTTC.